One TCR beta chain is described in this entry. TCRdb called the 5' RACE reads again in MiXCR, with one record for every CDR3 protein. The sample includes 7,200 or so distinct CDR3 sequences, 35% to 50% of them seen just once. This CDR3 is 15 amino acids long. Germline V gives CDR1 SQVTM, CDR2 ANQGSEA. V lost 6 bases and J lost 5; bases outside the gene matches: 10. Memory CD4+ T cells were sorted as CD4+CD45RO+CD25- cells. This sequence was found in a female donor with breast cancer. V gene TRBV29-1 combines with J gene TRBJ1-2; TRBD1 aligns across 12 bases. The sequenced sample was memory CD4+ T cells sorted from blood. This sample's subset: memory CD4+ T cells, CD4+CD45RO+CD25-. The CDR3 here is CSVATGTGGGYGYTF. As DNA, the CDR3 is TGCAGCGTCGCTACCGGGACAGGGGGCGGGTATGGCTACACCTTC.